This T cell receptor (beta chain) came from a study of radiotherapy plus CTLA-4 blockade in lung cancer. A single count supports this clone. Produced via immunoSEQ multiplex PCR; TCRdb's table is partial and in-frame only. The sample carries 89,000 or so clones, around 86% recorded once. The CDR3 consists of 17 residues. CDR1 and CDR2 from the germline V gene are SGHKS and YYEKEE (reference sequence). The ends were cut back, 3 bases at V and 0 bases at J, with 17 bases in the middle. The chain employs TRBV5-5 and TRBJ2-3; D is perhaps TRBD1 (5 bases). Sequencing was performed on peripheral blood, taken from a patient treated with radiotherapy plus ipilimumab. The sequence was collected from a human donor with non-small cell lung cancer who had a partial response to radiotherapy plus ipilimumab. CDR3 sequence reads: CASSSLVTVTSTDTQYF. DNA of the CDR3: TGTGCCAGCAGCTCCCTAGTGACAGTAACTAGCACAGATACGCAGTATTTT.